These 21 T cell receptor beta chains share one sample of origin, sequenced in a study of blood T cell repertoires in COVID-19. TCRdb's table, derived via immunoSEQ multiplex PCR, lists solely in-frame clones and lacks some. The profile covers around 67,000 clones, with approximately 86% appearing a single time and more than 1.5% taken by the ten largest. The material sequenced was peripheral blood. These receptors were obtained from a woman older than 75 with active or convalescent COVID-19.

The CDR3 DNA reads TGTGCCAGCAGTTCACAGGACACAGATACGCAGTATTTT. It specifies CASSSQDTDTQYF. V gene TRBV12-3 or TRBV12-4 combines with J gene TRBJ2-3; TRBD1 is a possible D gene (5 bases). Trimming took 4 bases from V and 2 from J, leaving 7 bases between them. The length of the CDR3 is 13 residues.

This clone came up a few times. In nucleotides, the CDR3 is TGTGCCAGTAGCCCTTACACAGATACGCAGTATTTT. Protein sequence: CASSPYTDTQYF. V is TRBV19 and J is TRBJ2-3; no reliable D call. CDR3 length equals 12 residues. The germline V gene encodes CDR1 LNHDA and CDR2 SQIVND (reference sequence). The germline V and J ends were trimmed by 6 bases and 2 bases, with 6 bases remaining between them.

The gene calls are TRBV18 and TRBJ1-2, with unresolved D. CDR3 size: 15 residues. Trimming took 4 bases from V and 4 from J, leaving 16 bases between them. Germline V gene lookup returns CDR1 KGHSH and CDR2 LQKENI. Here the CDR3 DNA reads TGTGCCAGCTCACTGGACGAGGGTGGTGGCTATGGCTACACCTTC. This encodes CASSLDEGGGYGYTF.

The chain is built from TRBV6-6 and TRBJ2-3; 13 nucleotides match TRBD2. The CDR3 contains 19 residues. Looked up from germline, CDR1 is MNHNY and CDR2 is SVGAGI (reference sequence). The V gene end was trimmed by 6 bases and the J gene end by 6 bases; junction bases not matched to a gene: 18. The CDR3 sequence is CASSSTSGGAERYGDTQYF. CDR3 nucleotide sequence: TGTGCCAGCAGCTCAACTAGCGGGGGGGCGGAGAGGTACGGGGATACGCAGTATTTT.

The chain employs TRBV6-2 or TRBV6-3 and TRBJ2-1; 9 positions match TRBD2. Unmatched junction bases numbered 21, after V lost 4 bases and J lost 8 bases. CDR3 length: 19 residues. CDR1 and CDR2 from the germline V gene are MNHEY and SVGEGT. The CDR3 here is CASSSPTRWREGPPDEQFF. CDR3 DNA sequence: TGTGCCAGCAGTTCCCCGACCCGCTGGCGGGAGGGCCCACCGGATGAGCAGTTCTTC.

The J gene is TRBJ1-1, the V gene TRBV20-1, with D possibly matching TRBD1 (5 bases). The length of the CDR3 is 11 residues. Germline V CDR1 and CDR2: DFQATT, SNEGSKA (reference sequence). V shed 5 bases and J shed 10 bases, with 14 bases lying between them. CDR3 nucleotides: TGCAGTGCTGAGGAGGGGCGGGTAGCTTTCTTT. Protein: CSAEEGRVAFF.

This rearrangement joins TRBV21-1 to TRBJ1-2; no check of the table's D call, TRBD1, against the DNA was made. TRBV21-1 is a listed pseudogene. This CDR3 is 15 amino acids long. The CDR3 DNA follows: TGTGCCAGCAGTCTTAACGGGACAGGGAACTATGGCTACACCTTC. Translating it yields CASSLNGTGNYGYTF.

This clone was seen only once. This chain connects TRBV2 to TRBJ2-2; tentatively, D is TRBD1 (5 bases). Trimming cost V 3 bases and J 5 bases, with 10 bases left between them. The CDR3 covers 14 residues. CDR1 is SNHLY, CDR2 FYNNEI, per germline. CDR3 DNA: TGTGCCAGCAGTGAGGGCAGGGTGACCGGGGAGCTGTTTTTT. It specifies CASSEGRVTGELFF.

This chain links TRBV19 with TRBJ1-1; D is unclear. V gave up 1 base and J gave up 0 bases, with 6 bases separating them. Germline CDR1 and CDR2: LNHDA and SQIVND (reference sequence). The CDR3 spans 14 residues. The CDR3 spells CASSIAPVNTEAFF. CDR3 nucleotide sequence: TGTGCCAGTAGTATAGCTCCGGTGAACACTGAAGCTTTCTTT. The complete variable domain, with remaining parts taken from reference TRBV19 and TRBJ1-1, reads DGGITQSPKYLFRKEGQNVTLSCEQNLNHDAMYWYRQDPGQGLRLIYYSQIVNDFQKGDIAEGYSVSREKKESFPLTVTSAQKNPTAFYLCASSIAPVNTEAFFGQGTRLTVV.

The chain links TRBV13 to TRBJ2-7; 9 bases are shared with TRBD1. Germline loops: CDR1 PRHDT, CDR2 FYEKMQ (reference sequence). The CDR3 sequence is 17 residues long. The J segment lost 2 bases and the V segment lost 5 bases, leaving 13 bases of the junction unmatched. The CDR3 protein is CASSPGQGSSPPYEQYF. The CDR3 region has the DNA TGTGCCAGCAGCCCGGGACAGGGATCGTCCCCTCCCTACGAGCAGTACTTC.

The chain uses TRBV9 and TRBJ2-2; TRBD2 matches at 11 bases. Trimming took 4 bases from V and 6 from J; bases not matched to a gene: 11. The CDR3 spans 17 residues. Germline V gene data show CDR1 as SGDLS and CDR2 as YYNGEE. CDR3 DNA: TGTGCCAGCAGCCGAACTTTAGCGGGAGGGGACTCCGGGGAGCTGTTTTTT. Its translation is CASSRTLAGGDSGELFF.

The chain joins TRBV19 to TRBJ2-7; unclear D gene. The CDR3 runs to 11 residues. Germline CDR1 reads LNHDA; CDR2 reads SQIVND (reference sequence). Trimming left V 6 bases short and J 3 bases short, with 6 bases between. The chain's CDR3 is CASSNYYEQYF. CDR3 bases: TGTGCCAGTAGCAACTACTACGAGCAGTACTTC.

This chain connects TRBV6-1 to TRBJ2-7; D unclear. CDR1 and CDR2 from the germline V gene are MNHNS and SASEGT. The CDR3 consists of 12 residues. Trimming took 3 bases from V and 3 from J, leaving 6 bases between them. The CDR3 DNA reads as TGTGCCAGCAGTGATTACTACTACGAGCAGTACTTC. Translating gives CASSDYYYEQYF.

The chain combines TRBV3-1 (or the pseudogene TRBV3-2) with TRBJ2-2, with 7 bases identical to TRBD2. Germline values: CDR1 LGHDT, CDR2 YNNKEL (reference sequence). The CDR3 extends over 19 amino acids. J gave up 8 bases and V 0 bases, and 18 bases lay outside the gene matches. The DNA for the CDR3 is TGTGCCAGCAGCCAAGATTTCCCTTCGGGCGGGAGAAGACGTGGGGAGCTGTTTTTT. As protein: CASSQDFPSGGRRRGELFF.

The genes are TRBV19 and TRBJ1-1; D uncertain. V was cut by 3 bases and J by 5 bases, with 13 bases left in between. This CDR3 has 14 amino acids. The germline CDR1 and CDR2 sequences are LNHDA and SQIVND (reference sequence). The DNA of the CDR3 is TGTGCCAGTAGTATGTATCCGGGGAGGACTGAAGCTTTCTTT. Translated, it gives CASSMYPGRTEAFF.

This chain joins TRBV7-2 and TRBJ2-1, with D perhaps TRBD2 (6 bases). Germline V gene data show CDR1 as SGHTA and CDR2 as FQGNSA. Trimming left V 0 bases short and J 2 bases short, with 8 bases between. The CDR3 consists of 15 residues. In DNA, the CDR3 is TGTGCCAGCAGCTTAGCTAGCGGAGCCTACAATGAGCAGTTCTTC. Translation gives CASSLASGAYNEQFF.

The chain is built from TRBV4-3 and TRBJ2-1, with a possible D match to TRBD1 (5 bases). CDR1 is LGHNA and CDR2 is YSLEER in the germline V gene. V lost 0 bases and J lost 7, with 16 bases in between. The CDR3 contains 16 residues. CDR3 region: CASSQDQGVKGNEQFF. The CDR3 nucleotides are TGCGCCAGCAGCCAAGATCAGGGTGTAAAGGGGAATGAGCAGTTCTTC.

This sequence joins TRBV5-1 and TRBJ2-5; D is ambiguous. This CDR3 contains 14 residues. The germline V gene encodes CDR1 SGHRS and CDR2 YFSETQ. The V end lost 4 bases, the J end lost 3 bases, and 13 bases lay between the germline ends. The CDR3 reads CASSLTVVEETQYF. The DNA of the CDR3 is TGCGCCAGCAGCCTTACAGTTGTGGAAGAGACCCAGTACTTC. Combining the CDR3 with reference TRBV5-1 and TRBJ2-5 gives the whole variable domain KAGVTQTPRYLIKTRGQQVTLSCSPISGHRSVSWYQQTPGQGLQFLFEYFSETQRNKGNFPGRFSGRQFSNSRSEMNVSTLELGDSALYLCASSLTVVEETQYFGPGTRLLVL.

The rearrangement links TRBV23-1 to TRBJ1-2; 7 bases align to TRBD1. TRBV23-1 is placed among ORFs of uncertain function. The CDR3 has 14 residues. Losses at the gene ends were 8 bases for V and 2 bases for J; bases not matched to a gene: 8. The CDR3 DNA sequence: TGCGCCAGCGGACAAAGGGGACAGAACTATGGCTACACCTTC. Residues: CASGQRGQNYGYTF.

CDR3 protein: CASRLEIGGDEYSNQPQHF. CDR3 bases: TGTGCAAGTCGCTTAGAAATAGGGGGGGACGAATATAGCAATCAGCCCCAGCATTTT. V gene TRBV12-2 combines with J gene TRBJ1-5. TRBV12-2 is classified as a pseudogene. This CDR3 is built from 19 residues.

The CDR3: CASSFYRGQPQHF. DNA for the CDR3: TGTGCCAGCAGTTTTTACAGGGGTCAGCCCCAGCATTTT. The chain employs TRBV12-3 or TRBV12-4 and TRBJ1-5; 7 bases agree with TRBD1. V shed 3 bases and J 6 bases; nucleotides not matched to a gene: 2. CDR3 length: 13 amino acids.